This TCR beta chain was identified in a study of radiotherapy plus CTLA-4 blockade in lung cancer. The CDR3 is 14 residues long. V lost 2 bases and J lost 12; bases outside the gene matches: 11. Germline CDR1 and CDR2: MNHEY and SVGAGI. The protocol was immunoSEQ multiplex PCR, while the TCRdb copy is restricted to in-frame clones and leaves out a portion. The table has about 85,000 clones, approximately 86% seen once. This specimen was peripheral blood, taken from a patient treated with radiotherapy plus ipilimumab. The sequence came from a human donor with non-small cell lung cancer who had a partial response to radiotherapy plus ipilimumab. This chain uses TRBV6-5 with TRBJ2-5, with 8 positions matching TRBD1. CDR3 sequence: CASSYGRQGAAKYF. The CDR3 DNA reads TGTGCCAGCAGTTACGGCCGGCAGGGGGCCGCTAAGTACTTC.